Listed here are 26 T cell receptor beta chains from one sample, sequenced in a study of human T cells and chemical hapten exposure. Each CDR3 protein gets one entry after TCRdb re-called the RACE reads with MiXCR. In the table there are some 15,000 distinct CDR3 sequences, 16% of which are singletons. Documented time point: patch test 1, 2 weeks after DPC sensitization. As to treatment: therapeutic diphenylcyclopropenone sensitization with weekly scalp DPC. The specimen comprised whole blood, sampled in connection with sensitization to the hapten diphenylcyclopropenone (DPC). Receptor source: a woman in her twenties or thirties with alopecia areata. Some clones in this sample may be carry-over from other donors' samples.

By share, this clonotype counts as medium-sized. The rearrangement uses TRBV5-6 and TRBJ1-1, with D unclear. Between the trimmed V and J ends, which lost 0 bases and 7 bases, there was a span of 13 bases. This CDR3 has 14 residues. Germline V CDR1 and CDR2: SGHDT, YYEEEE. The CDR3 coding sequence is TGTGCCAGCAGCTTGGCAATGACTTCCAATGAAGCTTTCTTT. Amino acids: CASSLAMTSNEAFF.

This clonotype showed up many times. This rearrangement joins TRBV7-8 to TRBJ1-5; 8 positions match TRBD1. This CDR3 contains 15 residues. Trimming removed 7 bases from V and 3 bases from J; junction bases left unmatched: 8. From germline, CDR1 is SGHVS and CDR2 FQNEAQ. The CDR3: CASTVDRGTNQPQHF. CDR3 sequence (DNA): TGTGCCAGCACCGTAGACAGGGGCACCAATCAGCCCCAGCATTTT. Based on the CDR3 plus reference TRBV7-8 and TRBJ1-5, the full variable domain is GAGVSQSPRYKVAKRGQDVALRCDPISGHVSLFWYQQALGQGPEFLTYFQNEAQLDKSGLPSDRFFAERPEGSVSTLKIQRTQQEDSAVYLCASTVDRGTNQPQHFGDGTRLSIL.

This clonotype was observed at least ten times. V and J are TRBV6-5 and TRBJ1-5; 7 nucleotides line up with TRBD1. V shed 5 bases, J shed 7 bases, and the junction held 2 bases outside the gene matches. The CDR3 consists of 12 residues. Germline loops: CDR1 MNHEY, CDR2 SVGAGI. The CDR3: CASSQGDQPQHF. CDR3 coding DNA: TGTGCCAGCAGTCAGGGGGACCAGCCCCAGCATTTT.

This clonotype was counted ten times or more. The chain has TRBV6-6 and TRBJ2-5; unclear D gene. Germline CDR1 and CDR2: MNHNY and SVGAGI (reference sequence). V lost 6 bases to trimming and J lost 2 bases, with 4 bases between them. This CDR3 is built from 11 residues. The CDR3 here is CASRRQETQYF. The DNA of the CDR3 is TGTGCCAGCAGACGGCAAGAGACCCAGTACTTC.

This clonotype was seen repeatedly, ten times or more. This chain uses TRBV7-9 with TRBJ2-1; TRBD1 is a possible D gene (6 bases). Germline CDR1 reads SEHNR; CDR2 reads FQNEAQ (reference sequence). The CDR3 is 13 amino acids. Trimming shortened V by 1 base and J by 10 bases, and 11 bases separated the two germline ends. CDR3 protein: CASSLEGVREQFF. DNA of the CDR3: TGTGCCAGCAGCTTAGAGGGGGTACGGGAGCAGTTCTTC.

This clonotype was recorded many times. The rearrangement uses TRBV2 and TRBJ2-1, with 9 bases aligning to TRBD2. Trimming cost V 6 bases and J 4 bases; bases outside gene matches: 16. The CDR3 is made up of 18 amino acids. CDR1 and CDR2 from the germline V gene are SNHLY and FYNNEI. The CDR3 DNA reads as TGTGCCAGCAGCGCCCTGGGCGGTGGACTAGCGAGTTACAATGAGCAGTTCTTC. It is translated as CASSALGGGLASYNEQFF.

This clonotype was counted between two and nine times. The rearrangement joins TRBV12-3 or TRBV12-4 to TRBJ1-1; 9 positions agree with TRBD1. The junction had 15 bases not matched to a gene; V was cut back by 10 bases and J by 6 bases. The CDR3 has 15 residues. Written as DNA, the CDR3 is TGTGCCATTCCGGGACAGGGTATTGGTGGCCCTGAAGCTTTCTTT. The encoded protein is CAIPGQGIGGPEAFF.

The sample holds many counts of this clonotype. The V gene is TRBV7-9, the J gene TRBJ1-5, with D possibly being TRBD1 (6 bases). Per germline, CDR1 SEHNR and CDR2 FQNEAQ (reference sequence). This CDR3 contains 13 residues. V lost 8 bases, J lost 11 bases, and 19 bases lay in between. Here the CDR3 DNA reads TGTGCCAGCGAACAGGGCGCGGAGGGGTCCCAGCATTTT. This translates into CASEQGAEGSQHF. Supplemented by reference TRBV7-9 and TRBJ1-5, the full variable domain reads DTGVSQNPRHKITKRGQNVTFRCDPISEHNRLYWYRQTLGQGPEFLTYFQNEAQLEKSRLLSDRFSAERPKGSFSTLEIQRTEQGDSAMYLCASEQGAEGSQHFGDGTRLSIL.

The gene calls are TRBV7-6 and TRBJ1-1; possible D gene TRBD1, 5 bases. The CDR3 contains 14 residues. Trimming took off 2 bases at V and 0 bases at J, with 7 bases between the two ends. Germline V CDR1 and CDR2: SGHVS, FNYEAQ. CDR3 bases: TGTGCCAGCAGCTTACCAGGGTTGAACACTGAAGCTTTCTTT. Protein product: CASSLPGLNTEAFF.

This clonotype ranks as medium-sized. The chain combines TRBV5-1 with TRBJ1-2; D remains ambiguous. This CDR3 comprises 14 residues. From germline, CDR1 is SGHRS and CDR2 YFSETQ. V was cut by 0 bases and J by 2 bases, with 8 bases left in between. The CDR3 spells CASSLDGSNYGYTF. The CDR3 nucleotides are TGCGCCAGCAGCTTGGATGGCAGCAACTATGGCTACACCTTC. The full variable domain, its missing parts supplied by reference TRBV5-1 and TRBJ1-2, is KAGVTQTPRYLIKTRGQQVTLSCSPISGHRSVSWYQQTPGQGLQFLFEYFSETQRNKGNFPGRFSGRQFSNSRSEMNVSTLELGDSALYLCASSLDGSNYGYTFGSGTRLTVV.

Judged by abundance, this clonotype is medium-sized. The chain combines TRBV10-2 with TRBJ1-1; D is uncertain. The CDR3 spans 11 residues. Germline assignment: CDR1 WSHSY and CDR2 SAAADI. Trimming shortened V by 2 bases and J by 5 bases, and 3 bases separated the two germline ends. For the CDR3, the DNA is TGCGCCAGCAGTGAGAGGACTGAAGCTTTCTTT. It yields the protein CASSERTEAFF.

This clonotype occurred many times. The rearrangement links TRBV20-1 to TRBJ1-1, with TRBD1 identical over 11 bases. The V gene's germline CDR1 is DFQATT and CDR2 SNEGSKA (reference sequence). Trimming removed 5 bases from V and 3 bases from J; junction bases left unmatched: 17. This CDR3 comprises 18 residues. The CDR3 DNA is TGCAGTGCTCTACCTTTCCCGGGACAGGGGGAGTCGTACACTGAAGCTTTCTTT. Translation gives CSALPFPGQGESYTEAFF.

This clonotype is deemed medium-sized. The chain recombines TRBV29-1 with TRBJ1-1, with 7 bases that match TRBD1. J gave up 5 bases and V 8 bases, and 11 bases lay outside the gene matches. Germline lookup yields CDR1 SQVTM and CDR2 ANQGSEA. The CDR3 runs 13 residues. CDR3 nucleotides: TGCAGCCACGACAGGGAGGGAGGGACTGAAGCTTTCTTT. It specifies CSHDREGGTEAFF.

This clonotype showed up many times. This rearrangement joins TRBV10-3 to TRBJ2-5, with no clear D. This CDR3 contains 12 residues. Trimming took 7 bases from V and 7 from J, leaving 13 bases between them. The germline gives CDR1 ENHRY, CDR2 SYGVKD. The CDR3: CAIKDPSGTQYF. In DNA, the CDR3 is TGTGCCATCAAGGATCCTTCAGGGACCCAGTACTTC.

This chain uses TRBV29-1 with TRBJ1-5; D not resolved. Trimming stripped 3 bases from V and 0 bases from J, with 6 bases between. The CDR3 totals 13 residues. Germline CDR1 reads SQVTM; CDR2 reads ANQGSEA. The CDR3 reads CSVEVTSNQPQHF. CDR3 in DNA: TGCAGCGTTGAGGTTACTAGCAATCAGCCCCAGCATTTT.

In this sample, this clonotype turned up a few times. The chain has TRBV29-1 and TRBJ2-7; D gene unclear. The CDR3 is 13 residues long. The ends were cut back, 4 bases at V and 2 bases at J, with 12 bases in the middle. From germline, CDR1 is SQVTM and CDR2 ANQGSEA. The CDR3 sequence is CSVVTSLAYEQYF. CDR3 coding DNA: TGCAGCGTTGTAACCTCCCTGGCCTACGAGCAGTACTTC.

This clonotype was seen at least ten times. This chain joins TRBV2 and TRBJ2-1; TRBD1 matches 8 bases. Germline CDR1 reads SNHLY; CDR2 reads FYNNEI. V shed 4 bases and J 8 bases; nucleotides not matched to a gene: 10. There are 15 residues in the CDR3. The DNA of the CDR3 is TGTGCCAGCAGTGCAACCGGGACAGGAGGCGATGAGCAGTTCTTC. The encoded protein is CASSATGTGGDEQFF.

This clonotype was observed at least ten times. V and J are TRBV11-2 and TRBJ2-2, with D perhaps TRBD2 (6 bases). In germline, CDR1 is SGHAT, CDR2 FQNNGV. The CDR3 is 16 amino acids. V shed 5 bases and J shed 1 base, with 14 bases lying between them. In DNA, the CDR3 is TGTGCCAGCAGCAGCTATAGCGGCAAGAACACCGGGGAGCTGTTTTTT. It yields the protein CASSSYSGKNTGELFF.

V is TRBV5-4 and J is TRBJ1-2; D unresolved. V was trimmed by 4 bases and J by 3 bases, leaving 16 bases between them. CDR1 and CDR2 from the germline V gene are SGHNT and YYREEE (reference sequence). The CDR3 has 15 amino acids. CDR3 bases: TGTGCCAGCAGCCTGGACCGACGGTCGGACTATGGCTACACCTTC. Translated, it gives CASSLDRRSDYGYTF.

This clonotype rates as medium-sized (0.01 to 0.1%). This chain joins TRBV18 and TRBJ1-4, with 8 positions matching TRBD1. Germline V gives CDR1 KGHSH, CDR2 LQKENI. The CDR3 has 15 residues. The junction had 8 bases not matched to a gene; V was cut back by 3 bases and J by 8 bases. This CDR3 reads CASSPLQGAGEKLFF. In DNA form, the CDR3 reads TGTGCCAGCTCACCGCTGCAGGGGGCGGGCGAAAAACTGTTTTTT. Full variable domain (rest looked up from reference TRBV18 and TRBJ1-4): NAGVMQNPRHLVRRRGQEARLRCSPMKGHSHVYWYRQLPEEGLKFMVYLQKENIIDESGMPKERFSAEFPKEGPSILRIQQVVRGDSAAYFCASSPLQGAGEKLFFGSGTQLSVL.

This clonotype showed up just a few times. V and J are TRBV7-8 and TRBJ2-2; no definite D call. This CDR3 spans 14 amino acids. Trimming cost V 2 bases and J 8 bases, with 12 bases left between them. The germline gives CDR1 SGHVS, CDR2 FQNEAQ. The CDR3 DNA sequence: TGTGCCAGCAGCTTATGGTTGCGCGCTGGGGAGCTGTTTTTT. It is translated as CASSLWLRAGELFF.

The CDR3 DNA reads TGTGCCAGCAGCCAAGGGCTGGGTCTGGAGCAGTACGTC. Translated, it gives CASSQGLGLEQYV. The V and J genes are TRBV4-2 and TRBJ2-7; D is ambiguous. CDR1 LGHNA and CDR2 YNFKEQ come from the germline V gene. Deletions cut 1 base from V and 7 bases from J, with 11 bases between. The CDR3 is 13 amino acids.

By share, this clonotype counts as medium-sized. This chain joins TRBV4-1 and TRBJ1-4; D is unresolved. V dropped 0 bases and J dropped 14 bases, with 10 bases sitting between them. The CDR3 is made up of 12 amino acids. The V gene's germline CDR1 is MGHRA and CDR2 YSYEKL. The CDR3 coding sequence is TGCGCCAGCAGCCAAGATCGGACGTGGCTGTTTTTT. It encodes CASSQDRTWLFF.

The table lists this clonotype with many counts. J is TRBJ2-7 and V is TRBV14, with D perhaps matching TRBD2 (6 bases). Between the trimmed V and J ends, which lost 1 base and 4 bases, there was a span of 14 bases. There are 15 residues in the CDR3. Germline CDR1 SGHDN, CDR2 FVKESK. CDR3 in amino acids: CASSQVGTSPYEQYV. The CDR3 DNA reads as TGTGCCAGCAGCCAAGTCGGGACTTCCCCTTACGAGCAGTACGTC.

In this sample, this clonotype is medium-sized (0.01 to 0.1%). This chain links TRBV5-1 with TRBJ2-1, with D hard to call. V gave up 0 bases and J gave up 1 base, with 5 bases separating them. The CDR3 has 14 amino acids. Germline loops: CDR1 SGHRS, CDR2 YFSETQ. CDR3 protein: CASSLGLSYNEQFF. CDR3 DNA: TGCGCCAGCAGCTTGGGACTTTCCTACAATGAGCAGTTCTTC.

The chain joins TRBV29-1 to TRBJ1-1; D unclear. Germline CDR1 is SQVTM and CDR2 is ANQGSEA. This CDR3 region has 10 residues. V lost 4 bases and J lost 5, with 5 bases in between. CDR3 amino acids: CSVGSTEAFF. As DNA, the CDR3 is TGCAGCGTTGGGTCGACTGAAGCTTTCTTT.